Listed here is a single TCR beta chain. This specimen comes from a study of blood T cell repertoires in COVID-19. The overall study: COVID-19 samples collected from the United States, Italy and Spain covered acute and convalescent phases.

The length of the CDR3 is 8 residues. Per the original data handling: Reference gene primer amplification in the assay estimated nucleated cell counts. TCRdb keeps only in-frame clones here, not all; method: immunoSEQ multiplex PCR. That table furnishes V, J and clone size, whereas the DNA furnished D and trimming. This sample has 65,000 to 70,000 clones, with about 86% found just once. This clonotype was sampled from a man in his forties or fifties with acute or convalescent COVID-19. The V and J genes are TRBV21-1 and TRBJ1-6; the table gives TRBD1 as D, unverified against the DNA. TRBV21-1 represents a pseudogene. Specimen: peripheral blood. The CDR3 region is CASPTLHF. The CDR3 coding sequence is TGTGCCAGCCCAACACTCCACTTT.